The source of this TCR beta chain is a study of T cell repertoires in cytomegalovirus infection. Overall study context: It was the public TCR beta signatures that indicated both CMV infection and matching HLA type.

J was trimmed by 3 bases and V by 5 bases; bases with no gene match: 6. CDR1 is SGHTA and CDR2 is FQGNSA in the germline V gene. The CDR3 has 17 residues. One entry per CDR3 protein, called by TCRdb with MiXCR from the reads. The sample lists under 10,000 distinct CDR3 sequences; approximately 49% were seen once. Broader study findings: Identification of carriers of CMV plus the relevant HLA was performed using cumulative public TCR beta family frequency.

Turning to this clonotype: No antigen is known for it.

The clonotype was recovered from a human donor in good health (CMV status not recorded). Some clones in this sample may be carry-over from other donors' samples. The chain links TRBV7-2 to TRBJ2-1; 14 bases align to TRBD2. Sequenced material: PBMCs, sequenced either directly or after in vitro stimulation (not recorded which). The CDR3 bases are TGTGCCAGCAGCCGAGGGACTAGCGGGGGTCTCTACAATGAGCAGTTCTTC. Translating it yields CASSRGTSGGLYNEQFF.